The 22 T cell receptor beta chains below come from one sample, sequenced in a study of T-cell reconstitution after alpha-beta-depleted transplantation in children. The library targeted TCRbeta and was prepared with unique molecular identifiers. In TCRdb, the PCR reads were re-called with MiXCR into one record per CDR3 protein. The sample has about 640,000 distinct CDR3 sequences, over 15% seen once. The input for sequencing was PBMCs from the stem cell graft donor, taken from the stem cell graft. These receptors all come from a human donor who donated a stem cell graft to a child with acute myeloid leukemia.

This clonotype turned up a few times. This chain uses TRBV6-1 with TRBJ2-7; D gene unclear. The germline gives CDR1 MNHNS, CDR2 SASEGT. V was shortened by 6 bases and J by 4 bases, with 10 bases between the two germline ends. The CDR3 consists of 12 residues. The CDR3 region is CASRETRYEQYF. CDR3 bases: TGTGCCAGCAGGGAGACCCGATACGAGCAGTACTTC.

This clonotype showed up just a few times. This chain links TRBV12-3 or TRBV12-4 with TRBJ2-7, with TRBD1 matching 11 bases. With V trimmed by 6 bases and J by 3 bases, 10 bases remained unmatched. The CDR3 consists of 16 residues. The CDR3 DNA sequence: TGTGCCAGCAGCGCCAACCGGGACAGGGGGAGCTACGAGCAGTACTTC. Its protein is CASSANRDRGSYEQYF.

The chain couples TRBV3-1 to TRBJ1-1; 8 bases are shared with TRBD1. This CDR3 has 18 residues. CDR1 is LGHDT and CDR2 is YNNKEL in the germline V gene (reference sequence). Trimming cost V 11 bases and J 1 base; bases outside gene matches: 21. The CDR3 loop is CACCRSAYPGQANTEAFF. DNA of the CDR3: TGTGCCTGCTGCCGCTCCGCCTACCCGGGACAGGCGAACACTGAAGCTTTCTTT.

At least ten counts were recorded for this clonotype. V is TRBV20-1 and J is TRBJ1-1; D uncertain. V gave up 3 bases and J gave up 7 bases, with 6 bases separating them. The CDR3 length is 10 residues. CDR1 DFQATT and CDR2 SNEGSKA come from the germline V gene (reference sequence). CDR3 coding DNA: TGCAGTGCTAGGCGCGATGAAGCTTTCTTT. Translation: CSARRDEAFF.

This clonotype was counted at least ten times. The CDR3 spells CSANTGRAFF. CDR3 bases: TGCAGCGCCAATACAGGGCGAGCTTTCTTT. The chain couples TRBV29-1 to TRBJ1-1, with D perhaps TRBD1 (6 bases). V lost 7 bases to trimming and J lost 10 bases, with 13 bases between them. CDR3 size: 10 residues. CDR1 is SQVTM and CDR2 is ANQGSEA in the germline V gene.

The count of this clonotype is one. The chain employs TRBV6-1 and TRBJ1-2, with 10 bases aligning to TRBD1. This CDR3 spans 15 amino acids. V lost 0 bases and J lost 2; bases outside the gene matches: 0. CDR1 is MNHNS, CDR2 SASEGT, per germline. CDR3 DNA: TGTGCCAGCAGTGAAGCGGACAGGGGGAACTATGGCTACACCTTC. Translation gives CASSEADRGNYGYTF.

This clonotype showed up many times. The rearrangement links TRBV6-2 or TRBV6-3 to TRBJ1-5; D is uncertain. V was trimmed by 0 bases and J by 2 bases, leaving 8 bases between them. This CDR3 has 15 residues. CDR1 is MNHEY, CDR2 SVGEGT, per germline. CDR3 in DNA: TGTGCCAGCAGTTACTCGGCGGCCGGCAATCAGCCCCAGCATTTT. Its protein product is CASSYSAAGNQPQHF.

This chain joins TRBV10-2 and TRBJ2-5, with a possible D match to TRBD1 (8 bases). Trimming removed 5 bases from V and 4 bases from J, with 14 bases in between. Germline V gene sequence: CDR1 WSHSY, CDR2 SAAADI. There are 14 residues in the CDR3. This CDR3 reads CASSRTGRGETQYF. For the CDR3, the DNA is TGCGCCAGCAGTAGGACAGGGAGGGGAGAGACCCAGTACTTC.

As concerns this clonotype: A single base separates this from a much larger clone, so it may be a read error. This chain uses TRBV13 with TRBJ1-2, with a possible D match to TRBD1 (5 bases). The germline gives CDR1 PRHDT, CDR2 FYEKMQ (reference sequence). V lost 5 bases and J lost 4, with 17 bases in between. CDR3 size: 15 residues. The CDR3 reads CASSRGLYQGYGYTF. CDR3 in DNA: TGTGCCAGCAGCCGAGGTTTATATCAGGGCTATGGCTACACCTTC.

The V gene is TRBV5-1, the J gene TRBJ2-7, with TRBD1 as a possible D gene (5 bases). The germline CDR1 and CDR2 sequences are SGHRS and YFSETQ. This CDR3 contains 15 residues. V was shortened by 4 bases and J by 9 bases, with 23 bases between the two germline ends. The CDR3 reads CASSLQGGDIRRQYV. The CDR3 nucleotides read TGCGCCAGCAGCCTCCAGGGCGGTGATATAAGACGGCAGTACGTC.

This clonotype was detected a few times. The chain links TRBV20-1 to TRBJ1-6; TRBD1 is a possible D gene (6 bases). Germline loops: CDR1 DFQATT, CDR2 SNEGSKA (reference sequence). Trimming took off 6 bases at V and 14 bases at J, with 14 bases between the two ends. The CDR3 has 11 amino acids. This CDR3 reads CSAKRDTSLHF. CDR3 coding DNA: TGCAGTGCCAAGCGGGACACCTCCCTCCACTTT.

For this clonotype: This may stem from a read error, because a much larger clone lies one nucleotide away. The chain is built from TRBV15 and TRBJ1-1; D gene uncertain. Germline V gene sequence: CDR1 LNHNV, CDR2 YYDKDF (reference sequence). The CDR3 runs 15 residues. This CDR3 is CATRRDQTWQTEAFF. CDR3 nucleotide sequence: TGTGCCACCAGGAGAGATCAAACGTGGCAGACTGAAGCTTTCTTT.

The gene calls are TRBV12-3 or TRBV12-4 and TRBJ1-1; no reliable D call. This CDR3 spans 13 amino acids. Trimming removed 6 bases at V and 4 bases at J, with 12 bases between. CDR3 in DNA: TGTGCCAGCAGCCCCGGTAGACTCACTGAAGCTTTCTTT. It yields the protein CASSPGRLTEAFF.

The rearrangement joins TRBV7-6 to TRBJ1-4; the D gene is possibly TRBD1 (5 bases). CDR3 size: 15 residues. Between the trimmed V and J ends, which lost 1 base and 6 bases, there was a span of 12 bases. Per germline, CDR1 SGHVS and CDR2 FNYEAQ. In DNA form, the CDR3 reads TGTGCCAGCAGCTTAGAGCCAGGGTTTTATGAAAAACTGTTTTTT. Protein sequence: CASSLEPGFYEKLFF.

Worth noting for this clonotype: Being one base from a much bigger clone, this may be a read error. The rearrangement uses TRBV11-1 and TRBJ1-1; D is uncertain. Germline CDR1 SGHAT, CDR2 FQDESV (reference sequence). The V end lost 5 bases, the J end lost 0 bases, and 7 bases lay between the germline ends. The CDR3 is 13 residues long. The CDR3 DNA reads as TGTGCCAGCAGCCTTTGGATGAACACTGAAGCTTTCTTT. Its protein product is CASSLWMNTEAFF.

This clonotype was observed many times. J is TRBJ2-1 and V is TRBV24-1, with 8 positions matching TRBD2. Germline V gene data show CDR1 as KGHDR and CDR2 as SFDVKD. The CDR3 has 16 amino acids. V dropped 1 base and J dropped 7; count of bases not matched to a gene: 8. CDR3 DNA sequence: TGTGCCACCAGTGATTTTGGCGGGGGGCGTACAAATGAGCAGTTCTTC. Its translation is CATSDFGGGRTNEQFF.

This clonotype was observed a few times. The CDR3 spells CASSRGGPDTQYF. The CDR3 coding sequence is TGTGCCAGCAGCCGCGGGGGTCCTGATACGCAGTATTTT. The V and J genes are TRBV4-2 and TRBJ2-3, with 7 nucleotides matching TRBD2. Trimming at V came to 4 bases and at J to 6 bases, leaving 4 bases not matched to a gene. CDR1 is LGHNA, CDR2 YNFKEQ, per germline. The CDR3 totals 13 residues.

This clonotype was recorded many times. The chain joins TRBV12-3 or TRBV12-4 to TRBJ1-1; TRBD1 agrees at 7 bases. Unmatched junction bases numbered 5, after V lost 3 bases and J lost 7 bases. The CDR3 is 13 residues long. CDR3 sequence: CASSLTGKGEAFF. For the CDR3, the DNA is TGTGCCAGCAGTTTGACAGGGAAAGGTGAAGCTTTCTTT.

This clonotype showed up many times. The CDR3 sequence is CASLDGGETQYF. CDR3 bases: TGTGCCAGTCTCGATGGTGGAGAGACCCAGTACTTC. The J gene is TRBJ2-5, the V gene TRBV7-2; D is unclear. The CDR3 contains 12 residues. CDR1 and CDR2 (germline): SGHTA, FQGNSA. Trimming took 9 bases from V and 4 from J, leaving 12 bases between them.

The gene calls are TRBV5-1 and TRBJ2-6; 8 bases match TRBD1. Unmatched junction bases numbered 5, after V lost 3 bases and J lost 3 bases. The CDR3 extends over 16 amino acids. Looked up from germline, CDR1 is SGHRS and CDR2 is YFSETQ. The CDR3 sequence: CASSWTGNFGANVLTF. The CDR3 bases are TGCGCCAGCAGCTGGACAGGGAATTTTGGGGCCAACGTCCTGACTTTC.

The table lists this clonotype with many counts. This chain joins TRBV24-1 and TRBJ2-1; TRBD1 matches 9 bases. V trimming: 2 bases; J trimming: 3 bases; junction bases outside the gene matches: 1. Germline V CDR1 and CDR2: KGHDR, SFDVKD. This CDR3 is built from 15 residues. The CDR3 here is CATSDWGQGYNEQFF. DNA for the CDR3: TGTGCCACCAGTGATTGGGGACAGGGCTACAATGAGCAGTTCTTC.

Remarks on this clonotype: A much larger clone differs by one base, so this may be a read error. The gene calls are TRBV20-1 and TRBJ2-1, with 9 bases matching TRBD1. This CDR3 is 14 amino acids long. The V gene end was trimmed by 6 bases and the J gene end by 8 bases; junction bases not matched to a gene: 11. Germline V gives CDR1 DFQATT, CDR2 SNEGSKA (reference sequence). The CDR3 sequence: CSARWDRAMDEQFF. The CDR3 coding sequence is TGCAGTGCCCGTTGGGACAGGGCGATGGATGAGCAGTTCTTC.